What follows is one T cell receptor (beta chain) and its context. Its antigen is unidentified. The sample is drawn from a study of cytomegalovirus exposure and HLA in healthy donors. The PCR used 60 Vbeta and 13 Jbeta primers. Using immunoSEQ multiplex PCR, the repertoire was profiled, and TCRdb retains in-frame clones only, with some absent. The data show some 170,000 clones, with about 81% seen just once and 1.5% to 2% held by the top ten. The study's findings and limits: A missense variant in DCLRE1C was later tied to TCR beta V- and J-gene trimming. With high specificity and sensitivity, the classifier reportedly diagnosed cytomegalovirus status.

CDR1 is MGHRA, CDR2 YSYEKL, per germline. The CDR3 has 11 amino acids. Between the trimmed V and J ends, which lost 8 bases and 8 bases, there was a span of 7 bases. This TCR was sampled from a woman aged 18-35 years in good health and CMV-seronegative. The chain uses TRBV4-1 and TRBJ1-6; TRBD1 is a possible D gene (5 bases). Specimen: PBMCs. Written as DNA, the CDR3 is TGCGCCAGCCGGGGGGATTCACCCCTCCACTTT. It is translated as CASRGDSPLHF.